Sequencing of this T cell receptor (beta chain) was carried out in a study of blood T cell repertoires in COVID-19. At the level of the study: Acute and convalescent COVID-19 specimens originated in the United States, Italy and Spain. Nucleic acid was either cDNA or gDNA, and it came from T cells, B-cell-depleted T cells, or PBMCs.

This clone was counted a single time. Per the authors' pipeline: By means of reference gene primer amplification, nucleated cell counts were estimated. Repertoires were generated with immunoSEQ multiplex PCR, while TCRdb's copy carries only in-frame clones and drops some. V, J and clone size reflect that table, while D and trimming were determined from the DNA. The sample carries fewer than 200,000 clones, nearly 90% recorded once. The V and J ends lost 2 bases and 2 bases, in that order; junction bases with no gene match: 8. The CDR3 runs 17 residues. Germline V gene lookup returns CDR1 SEHNR and CDR2 FQNEAQ (reference sequence).

The TCR originated in a man younger than 30 who had recovered from COVID-19. The rearrangement joins TRBV7-9 to TRBJ2-1; the match to TRBD1 covers 8 bases. What was sequenced was peripheral blood. Here the CDR3 reads CASSLRLGQVPYNEQFF. As DNA, the CDR3 is TGTGCCAGCAGCTTACGATTGGGACAGGTCCCCTACAATGAGCAGTTCTTC.